The 30 T cell receptor beta chains reported below all come from one sample, sequenced in a study of T cell changes during pregnancy in multiple sclerosis. Sequencing was performed with immunoSEQ multiplex PCR; in TCRdb, only in-frame clones are kept and a portion is missing. The table records more than 75,000 clones, around 93% of them present only once. Here the sequenced sample was peripheral blood, taken in the first trimester of pregnancy. These receptors came from a female donor with multiple sclerosis, enrolled in a pregnancy study.

V gene TRBV7-9 combines with J gene TRBJ1-1; 7 bases map to TRBD1. Germline-derived CDR1 and CDR2 are SEHNR and FQNEAQ (reference sequence). The CDR3 spans 15 residues. V was clipped by 4 bases and J by 1 base; unmatched bases: 6. DNA for the CDR3: TGTGCCAGCAGCTCCCGGGCAGGGGGGAACACTGAAGCTTTCTTT. Amino acid sequence: CASSSRAGGNTEAFF. Full variable domain (outside the CDR3, taken from reference TRBV7-9 and TRBJ1-1): DTGVSQNPRHKITKRGQNVTFRCDPISEHNRLYWYRQTLGQGPEFLTYFQNEAQLEKSRLLSDRFSAERPKGSFSTLEIQRTEQGDSAMYLCASSSRAGGNTEAFFGQGTRLTVV.

V gene TRBV9 combines with J gene TRBJ2-7; 10 nucleotides align to TRBD1. V trimming: 3 bases; J trimming: 1 base; junction bases outside the gene matches: 4. Germline V lookup: CDR1 SGDLS, CDR2 YYNGEE. CDR3 length: 15 residues. CDR3 DNA: TGTGCCAGCAGCGGGGACAGGGGAGGTTCCTACGAGCAGTACTTC. Residues: CASSGDRGGSYEQYF.

The chain carries TRBV7-3 and TRBJ1-1; no definite D call. Deletions cut 1 base from V and 3 bases from J, with 12 bases between. The CDR3 runs to 15 residues. Germline CDR1 reads SGHTA; CDR2 reads FQGTGA. CDR3 in DNA: TGTGCCAGCAGCTTAATGGGCCGGCTGGACACTGAAGCTTTCTTT. Encoded protein: CASSLMGRLDTEAFF.

This rearrangement joins TRBV7-6 to TRBJ2-2; 8 bases line up with TRBD1. The V segment lost 5 bases and the J segment 6 bases; nucleotides outside the gene matches: 8. Germline values: CDR1 SGHVS, CDR2 FNYEAQ. The CDR3 is 15 amino acids. The CDR3 DNA follows: TGTGCCAGCAGCCCCGAGGGACAGGTCCCCGGGGAGCTGTTTTTT. Translated: CASSPEGQVPGELFF. Full variable domain (remainder filled in from reference TRBV7-6 and TRBJ2-2): GAGVSQSPRYKVTKRGQDVALRCDPISGHVSLYWYRQALGQGPEFLTYFNYEAQQDKSGLPNDRFSAERPEGSISTLTIQRTEQRDSAMYRCASSPEGQVPGELFFGEGSRLTVL.

The rearrangement joins TRBV7-9 to TRBJ1-1; 9 nucleotides line up with TRBD1. This CDR3 contains 15 residues. The V segment lost 5 bases and the J segment 0 bases; nucleotides outside the gene matches: 4. The germline V gene has CDR1 SEHNR and CDR2 FQNEAQ (reference sequence). The CDR3 sequence: CASSPGTGMNTEAFF. CDR3 sequence (DNA): TGTGCCAGCAGCCCCGGGACAGGGATGAACACTGAAGCTTTCTTT.

The chain uses TRBV7-9 and TRBJ1-2; 10 bases line up with TRBD1. V dropped 0 bases and J dropped 6; count of bases not matched to a gene: 7. There are 16 residues in the CDR3. CDR1 SEHNR and CDR2 FQNEAQ come from the germline V gene (reference sequence). The CDR3, as DNA: TGTGCCAGCAGCTTAGCGCGGGGTGACAGGGGGCATGGCTACACCTTC. This encodes CASSLARGDRGHGYTF.

The chain is built from TRBV4-2 and TRBJ2-3, with D uncertain. The CDR3 covers 16 residues. V lost 6 bases, J lost 0 bases, and 16 bases lay in between. Looked up from germline, CDR1 is LGHNA and CDR2 is YNFKEQ. In DNA form, the CDR3 reads TGTGCCAGCAGACCGAAACCAGGTGATAGCACAGATACGCAGTATTTT. Residues: CASRPKPGDSTDTQYF.

This chain joins TRBV28 and TRBJ1-4, with 9 bases aligning to TRBD1. The CDR3 runs 15 residues. The V gene end was trimmed by 7 bases and the J gene end by 3 bases; junction bases not matched to a gene: 6. The germline CDR1 and CDR2 sequences are MDHEN and SYDVKM. The CDR3 DNA reads TGTGCCAGCAATCTAGACAGGGGGTCTAATGAAAAACTGTTTTTT. Protein sequence: CASNLDRGSNEKLFF.

This clone was found a few times. The J gene is TRBJ1-2, the V gene TRBV18; D perhaps matches TRBD1 (5 bases). Between the trimmed V and J ends, which lost 3 bases and 6 bases, there was a span of 11 bases. Per germline, CDR1 KGHSH and CDR2 LQKENI. CDR3 length: 13 residues. The CDR3 reads CASSPVGPDGYTF. The CDR3, as DNA: TGTGCCAGCTCACCCGTGGGGCCGGATGGCTACACCTTC.

The chain carries TRBV27 and TRBJ2-7; no clear D. Per germline, CDR1 MNHEY and CDR2 SMNVEV (reference sequence). The CDR3 is made up of 12 amino acids. Trimming removed 4 bases from V and 0 bases from J, with 4 bases in between. CDR3: CASSSLSYEQYF. The CDR3 nucleotides are TGTGCCAGCAGTTCCCTCTCCTACGAGCAGTACTTC.

The CDR3 spells CASSPSGTEQFF. The CDR3 DNA is TGCGCCAGCAGCCCAAGCGGGACAGAGCAGTTCTTC. The V gene is TRBV4-1, the J gene TRBJ2-1; maybe TRBD2 (7 bases). The CDR3 is 12 amino acids. Between the trimmed V and J ends, which lost 4 bases and 10 bases, there was a span of 11 bases. The germline CDR1 and CDR2 sequences are MGHRA and YSYEKL.

The CDR3 reads CAWSRTGGNTIYF. The CDR3 bases are TGTGCCTGGAGTCGGACAGGGGGAAACACCATATATTTT. This chain connects TRBV30 to TRBJ1-3; 8 bases agree with TRBD1. After removal of 2 bases from V and 4 bases from J, the junction contained 1 base not matched to a gene. The CDR3 sequence is 13 residues long. CDR1 and CDR2 from the germline V gene are GTSNPN and SVGIG (reference sequence).

The rearrangement links TRBV2 to TRBJ2-3, with TRBD1 matching 9 bases. V was pared by 8 bases and J by 7 bases, with 10 bases of the junction left unmatched. In germline, CDR1 is SNHLY, CDR2 FYNNEI. The CDR3 loop spans 14 amino acids. CDR3 bases: TGTGCCAGCGGCCGGACAGGGGTGGTAAATACGCAGTATTTT. Amino acids: CASGRTGVVNTQYF.

The chain combines TRBV11-2 with TRBJ1-4; D gene uncertain. Germline V gene data show CDR1 as SGHAT and CDR2 as FQNNGV. This CDR3 is built from 15 residues. Trimming stripped 5 bases from V and 5 bases from J, with 15 bases between. This CDR3 reads CASSLWYSPNEKLFF. The CDR3 DNA sequence: TGTGCCAGCAGCCTGTGGTACAGCCCGAATGAAAAACTGTTTTTT.

The V gene is TRBV28, the J gene TRBJ2-7; the D gene is possibly TRBD2 (6 bases). Trimming cost V 10 bases and J 3 bases, with 19 bases left between them. Per germline, CDR1 MDHEN and CDR2 SYDVKM. This CDR3 comprises 14 residues. The CDR3 coding sequence is TGTGCCACCCCTGACCGCCGGGGACTCTACGAGCAGTACTTC. It yields the protein CATPDRRGLYEQYF.

The V gene is TRBV6-5, the J gene TRBJ1-1; 8 bases are shared with TRBD1. After removal of 4 bases from V and 1 base from J, the junction contained 5 bases not matched to a gene. Germline V CDR1 and CDR2: MNHEY, SVGAGI. This CDR3 has 15 amino acids. Written as DNA, the CDR3 is TGTGCCAGCAGTTCGGGACAGGTGAGGAACACTGAAGCTTTCTTT. This sequence encodes CASSSGQVRNTEAFF.

The V call is TRBV30, the J call TRBJ1-1, with no clear D. The CDR3 covers 13 residues. V lost 4 bases and J 0 bases, leaving 9 bases between the germline ends. Per germline, CDR1 GTSNPN and CDR2 SVGIG (reference sequence). The DNA of the CDR3 is TGTGCCTGGAAGAGGCAGTTGAACACTGAAGCTTTCTTT. Encoded protein: CAWKRQLNTEAFF. The entire variable domain, with the rest obtained from reference TRBV30 and TRBJ1-1, is as follows: SQTIHQWPATLVQPVGSPLSLECTVEGTSNPNLYWYRQAAGRGLQLLFYSVGIGQISSEVPQNLSASRPQDRQFILSSKKLLLSDSGFYLCAWKRQLNTEAFFGQGTRLTVV.

The chain joins TRBV2 to TRBJ2-2; 9 nucleotides line up with TRBD1. The V gene end was trimmed by 3 bases and the J gene end by 7 bases; junction bases not matched to a gene: 9. Germline V gene sequence: CDR1 SNHLY, CDR2 FYNNEI. The CDR3 is 16 residues long. The CDR3 region has the DNA TGTGCCAGCAGTGACCCCGGGACAGGGCGGGGCGGGGAGCTGTTTTTT. As protein: CASSDPGTGRGGELFF.

This chain uses TRBV7-9 with TRBJ2-1; possibly TRBD1 for D (6 bases). V was shortened by 5 bases and J by 15 bases, with 14 bases between the two germline ends. The CDR3 runs to 11 residues. Germline CDR1 and CDR2: SEHNR and FQNEAQ (reference sequence). As DNA, the CDR3 is TGTGCCAGCAGCACCGGGACATGGGGGTTCTTC. Amino acid sequence: CASSTGTWGFF.

The chain links TRBV14 to TRBJ2-1, with D tentatively TRBD2 (7 bases). The CDR3 consists of 13 residues. CDR1 is SGHDN and CDR2 is FVKESK in the germline V gene. Trimming left V 1 base short and J 9 bases short, with 10 bases between. This CDR3 reads CASSQARGGEQFF. The CDR3 DNA is TGTGCCAGCAGCCAAGCGAGGGGGGGTGAGCAGTTCTTC.

This chain uses TRBV10-3 with TRBJ2-2; 7 bases line up with TRBD1. This CDR3 spans 14 amino acids. Germline V lookup: CDR1 ENHRY, CDR2 SYGVKD. After removal of 11 bases from V and 0 bases from J, the junction contained 6 bases not matched to a gene. CDR3 region: CAVRDRPNTGELFF. CDR3 nucleotides: TGTGCCGTCCGGGACAGACCGAACACCGGGGAGCTGTTTTTT.

This rearrangement joins TRBV6-6 to TRBJ1-3; maybe TRBD1 (6 bases). The germline CDR1 and CDR2 sequences are MNHNY and SVGAGI (reference sequence). CDR3 size: 15 residues. The ends were cut back, 0 bases at V and 1 base at J, with 7 bases in the middle. CDR3: CASSYSQGSGNTIYF. In nucleotides, the CDR3 is TGTGCCAGCAGTTACTCGCAGGGGTCTGGAAACACCATATATTTT.

The CDR3 loop reads CSVRDYAGAPGELFF. The CDR3, as DNA: TGCAGCGTTAGAGATTACGCGGGAGCCCCCGGGGAGCTGTTTTTT. The rearrangement links TRBV29-1 to TRBJ2-2, with 7 bases aligning to TRBD2. CDR3 length: 15 amino acids. Germline CDR1 is SQVTM and CDR2 is ANQGSEA. After removal of 5 bases from V and 6 bases from J, the junction contained 12 bases not matched to a gene.

The genes are TRBV27 and TRBJ2-7; tentative D call: TRBD2 (5 bases). Germline V lookup: CDR1 MNHEY, CDR2 SMNVEV (reference sequence). CDR3 length: 14 residues. The germline V and J ends were trimmed by 5 bases and 1 base, with 12 bases remaining between them. The CDR3, as DNA: TGTGCCAGCAGTCCCGGGGTCTCATCCTACGAGCAGTACTTC. It encodes CASSPGVSSYEQYF.

The rearrangement uses TRBV10-2 and TRBJ2-7; D ambiguous. The CDR3 sequence is 12 residues long. CDR1 and CDR2 (germline): WSHSY, SAAADI. Trimming removed 0 bases at V and 5 bases at J, with 5 bases between. The CDR3 nucleotides read TGCGCCAGCAGTGAGTCGGGCGACGAGCAGTACTTC. Its translation: CASSESGDEQYF.

V gene TRBV7-2 combines with J gene TRBJ2-3, with 13 bases that match TRBD2. Germline V gives CDR1 SGHTA, CDR2 FQGNSA. After removal of 5 bases from V and 2 bases from J, the junction contained 10 bases not matched to a gene. CDR3 size: 18 residues. CDR3 DNA sequence: TGTGCCAGCAGCCCGGCCCTACTAGCGGGGGGGAACACAGATACGCAGTATTTT. This translates into CASSPALLAGGNTDTQYF.

A single count supports this clone. This chain links TRBV18 with TRBJ1-1, with a tentative D call TRBD1 (6 bases). CDR3 length equals 15 residues. V shed 1 base and J shed 1 base, with 10 bases lying between them. Looked up from germline, CDR1 is KGHSH and CDR2 is LQKENI. In nucleotides, the CDR3 is TGTGCCAGCTCACCACGAACGACAGGGAACACTGAAGCTTTCTTT. It specifies CASSPRTTGNTEAFF.

V gene TRBV5-1 combines with J gene TRBJ2-7, with 10 nucleotides matching TRBD2. CDR1 and CDR2 (germline): SGHRS, YFSETQ. The CDR3 is 14 amino acids. Trimming removed 1 base from V and 4 bases from J; junction bases left unmatched: 2. The CDR3 nucleotides read TGCGCCAGCAGCTTGCTAGCGGGAGTTTACGAGCAGTACTTC. This codes for CASSLLAGVYEQYF.

This clone came up once. This chain joins TRBV21-1 and TRBJ1-5; the table gives TRBD1 as D, unverified against the DNA. TRBV21-1 is a pseudogene locus. CDR3 length: 17 residues. The chain's CDR3 is CASSSGTTVNSNQPQHF. The CDR3, as DNA: TGTGCCAGCAGTTCCGGGACAACCGTTAATAGCAATCAGCCCCAGCATTTT.

V gene TRBV7-8 combines with J gene TRBJ1-2; 7 nucleotides align to TRBD1. Germline lookup yields CDR1 SGHVS and CDR2 FQNEAQ. The CDR3 is 14 residues long. The J segment lost 2 bases and the V segment lost 4 bases, leaving 4 bases of the junction unmatched. CDR3 sequence (DNA): TGTGCCAGCAGCTCGGGACAGCGAAACTATGGCTACACCTTC. Amino acids: CASSSGQRNYGYTF.